This TCR beta chain was sequenced for a study of T cells in Graves' hyperthyroidism and ophthalmopathy. The CDR3 extends over 15 amino acids. The ends lost 0 bases at V and 7 bases at J; junction bases unmatched: 3. Germline CDR1 and CDR2: MGHRA and YSYEKL. This clonotype was counted a few times. There were TCR beta CDR3 regions amplified from RNA transcripts. An initial round of RT-PCR targeting the TCR CDR3 relied on the HTBI primer set. In TCRdb, the multiplex PCR reads were re-called with MiXCR into one record per CDR3 protein. Of over 150,000 distinct CDR3 sequences detected, about 15% appear once; the ten largest clones hold about half.

The V call is TRBV4-1, the J call TRBJ2-1; TRBD1 agrees at 10 bases. This receptor was taken from a woman in her forties or fifties with Graves' hyperthyroidism. The sequenced material came from blood. The chain's CDR3 is CASSQEGTGVNEQFF. The CDR3 coding sequence is TGCGCCAGCAGCCAAGAGGGGACAGGGGTTAATGAGCAGTTCTTC.